The 30 T cell receptor delta chains below all came from one sample that was sequenced in a study of gamma-delta chains in newborns, infants, children. TCRdb re-called the reads via CATT. This repertoire shows 10,000 to 13,000 delta-chain clones, about 3.6% found once; its top ten account for more than 8%. The sequenced sample was blood. The origin of the receptors is a child who was a newborn, infant or young child, either healthy, febrile or measles-vaccinated (not recorded which).

The rearrangement uses TRDV1 and TRDJ1, with D possibly matching TRDD3 (6 bases). Looked up from germline, CDR1 is TSWWSYY and CDR2 is QGS. The CDR3 consists of 19 residues. V dropped 0 bases and J dropped 0 bases, with 20 bases sitting between them. The CDR3 protein is CALGELLPWGRPYTDKLIF. CDR3 sequence (DNA): TGTGCTCTTGGGGAACTCCTACCCTGGGGCCGACCGTACACCGATAAACTCATCTTT.

This clone is medium-sized by share. Other DNA sequences from this sample encode an identical CDR3 as well. The chain links TRDV2 to TRDJ1; D is ambiguous. This CDR3 region has 15 residues. Per the germline V gene, CDR1 is GEAIGNYY and CDR2 is EKD. The germline V and J ends were trimmed by 0 bases and 1 base, with 11 bases remaining between them. CDR3 residues: CACDTVLRRTDKLIF. The CDR3, as DNA: TGTGCCTGTGACACCGTCCTGCGACGCACCGATAAACTCATCTTT.

V gene TRDV1 combines with J gene TRDJ1, with a weak D call TRDD2 (5 bases). Germline values: CDR1 TSWWSYY, CDR2 QGS. V shed 3 bases and J shed 3 bases, with 20 bases lying between them. This CDR3 region has 17 residues. The CDR3 bases are TGTGCTCTTGGGGAGGCCTTCATCTACGGCTGGTCCGATAAACTCATCTTT. Translated: CALGEAFIYGWSDKLIF.

V gene TRDV1 combines with J gene TRDJ1, with TRDD3 identical over 12 bases. CDR3 length: 18 residues. Looked up from germline, CDR1 is TSWWSYY and CDR2 is QGS. J gave up 2 bases and V 4 bases, and 11 bases lay outside the gene matches. Written as DNA, the CDR3 is TGTGCTCTTGGGGGCCCCCTCTGGGGGATACGAACAACCGATAAACTCATCTTT. As protein: CALGGPLWGIRTTDKLIF.

In this sample, this clone turned up a few times. The V call is TRDV3, the J call TRDJ1; TRDD3 is a possible D gene (6 bases). V lost 5 bases and J lost 4, with 26 bases in between. Germline V gives CDR1 TVYSNPD, CDR2 GDNSRS (reference sequence). This CDR3 contains 16 residues. The CDR3 DNA reads TGTGCCCTTTCCCCATTTCTGGGGAATCGGGGCGATAAACTCATCTTT. This codes for CALSPFLGNRGDKLIF.

The rearrangement links TRDV3 to TRDJ1; TRDD3 is a possible D gene (6 bases). V shed 2 bases and J shed 4 bases, with 26 bases lying between them. The CDR3 contains 17 residues. Per the germline V gene, CDR1 is TVYSNPD and CDR2 is GDNSRS (reference sequence). DNA for the CDR3: TGTGCCTTTTCCCCGATGGCCCCTCAAGATACGAACGATAAACTCATCTTT. It specifies CAFSPMAPQDTNDKLIF.

This chain uses TRDV1 with TRDJ1, with 12 bases fitting TRDD3. The V segment lost 1 base and the J segment 2 bases; nucleotides outside the gene matches: 17. The CDR3 is 21 residues long. Germline assignment: CDR1 TSWWSYY and CDR2 QGS. The CDR3 DNA reads as TGTGCTCTTGGGGAACGTCCTCCTACGGTCCTACTGGGGGATACAACCGATAAACTCATCTTT. This sequence encodes CALGERPPTVLLGDTTDKLIF.

This clone ranks as medium-sized. Other DNA sequences from this sample encode an identical CDR3 as well. The chain has TRDV2 and TRDJ3, with unresolved D. The germline V and J ends were trimmed by 1 base and 0 bases, with 12 bases remaining between them. The CDR3 is made up of 18 amino acids. CDR1 is GEAIGNYY, CDR2 EKD, per germline. The CDR3, as DNA: TGTGCCTGTGACACGGCGGGAGTTAGCTCCTGGGACACCCGACAGATGTTTTTC. Translated: CACDTAGVSSWDTRQMFF.

This clone was detected a few times. The chain carries TRDV2 and TRDJ3; TRDD3 agrees at 7 bases. This CDR3 is built from 24 residues. After removal of 0 bases from V and 0 bases from J, the junction contained 22 bases not matched to a gene. The V gene's germline CDR1 is GEAIGNYY and CDR2 EKD. DNA for the CDR3: TGTGCCTGTGACACCGCAGGATACTACTGGGGTGACCATCACTCCTCCTGGGACACCCGACAGATGTTTTTC. Its translation is CACDTAGYYWGDHHSSWDTRQMFF.

This clone was counted a few times. This sequence joins TRDV3 and TRDJ3; 9 bases are a match to TRDD2. The V segment lost 3 bases and the J segment 0 bases; nucleotides outside the gene matches: 15. This CDR3 comprises 20 residues. Germline CDR1 and CDR2: TVYSNPD and GDNSRS (reference sequence). In DNA, the CDR3 is TGTGCCTTGAACCTTCCTACTGAAGATACGCGCTCCTGGGACACCCGACAGATGTTTTTC. Amino acid sequence: CALNLPTEDTRSWDTRQMFF. Supplemented by reference TRDV3 and TRDJ3, the full variable domain reads CDKVTQSSPDQTVASGSEVVLLCTYDTVYSNPDLFWYRIRPDYSFQFVFYGDNSRSEGADFTQGRFSVKHILTQKAFHLVISPVRTEDSATYYCALNLPTEDTRSWDTRQMFFGTGIKLFVEP.

The chain couples TRDV1 to TRDJ1; D is unclear. Germline V gene data show CDR1 as TSWWSYY and CDR2 as QGS. This CDR3 has 18 residues. V lost 2 bases, J lost 0 bases, and 19 bases lay in between. The CDR3 loop reads CALGEVGRCCRYTDKLIF. In DNA, the CDR3 is TGTGCTCTTGGGGAAGTCGGCCGTTGCTGCCGGTACACCGATAAACTCATCTTT.

The sample holds a few counts of this clone. The V call is TRDV3, the J call TRDJ1; D is possibly TRDD3 (6 bases). CDR3 length: 18 amino acids. Germline CDR1 TVYSNPD, CDR2 GDNSRS (reference sequence). V lost 0 bases and J lost 0, with 23 bases in between. The CDR3 DNA reads as TGTGCCTTTAGGTGTTCCACTCCTCGGCGGGATAACACCGATAAACTCATCTTT. As protein: CAFRCSTPRRDNTDKLIF.

This clone was counted only a few times. The chain combines TRDV2 with TRDJ2; TRDD3 might be the D (6 bases). The germline gives CDR1 GEAIGNYY, CDR2 EKD. The V and J ends lost 3 bases and 4 bases respectively, with 8 bases between them. The CDR3 consists of 13 residues. The CDR3 is CACDGIGTAQLFF. In DNA, the CDR3 is TGTGCCTGTGACGGGATAGGGACAGCACAACTCTTCTTT.

This sequence joins TRDV1 and TRDJ1; 13 positions agree with TRDD3. The CDR3 runs to 22 residues. Losses at the gene ends were 2 bases for V and 0 bases for J; bases not matched to a gene: 18. The germline V gene encodes CDR1 TSWWSYY and CDR2 QGS. The DNA of the CDR3 is TGTGCTCTTGGGGAAAGTTTCCTCAAGTACTGGGGGATACGGGAGTACACCGATAAACTCATCTTT. It yields the protein CALGESFLKYWGIREYTDKLIF.

This clone was seen only a few times. This chain links TRAV29/DV5 with TRDJ1; TRDD3 agrees at 8 bases. The CDR3 totals 14 residues. The V and J ends lost 0 bases and 11 bases, in that order; junction bases with no gene match: 12. CDR1 and CDR2 from the germline V gene are NSMFDY and ISSIKDK. CDR3 in amino acids: CAASALSGIRWLIF. The CDR3 bases are TGTGCAGCAAGCGCGCTTTCTGGGATACGGTGGCTCATCTTT.

This clone was counted only a few times. This chain joins TRDV1 and TRDJ1; possible D gene TRDD2, 9 bases. The germline V gene encodes CDR1 TSWWSYY and CDR2 QGS. V shed 1 base and J shed 0 bases, with 36 bases lying between them. The CDR3 loop spans 24 amino acids. This chain's CDR3 is CALGEPAPSYEGVYWGGYTDKLIF. The CDR3 DNA sequence: TGTGCTCTTGGGGAACCAGCGCCTTCCTACGAAGGAGTATACTGGGGGGGCTACACCGATAAACTCATCTTT.

Relative to its sample, this clone is medium-sized. V gene TRDV2 combines with J gene TRDJ1, with unresolved D. The V gene's germline CDR1 is GEAIGNYY and CDR2 EKD. This CDR3 contains 16 residues. V gave up 6 bases and J gave up 0 bases, with 19 bases separating them. The CDR3 DNA follows: TGTGCCTGTTCCTCTCTACTCGGAGCCGACACCGATAAACTCATCTTT. Encoded protein: CACSSLLGADTDKLIF.

The CDR3 nucleotides read TGTGCTCTTGGGGATTTCCTCCCCGATAAACTCATCTTT. Translated: CALGDFLPDKLIF. The chain links TRDV1 to TRDJ1, with D possibly TRDD2 on 5 matching bases. CDR1 and CDR2 from the germline V gene are TSWWSYY and QGS. With 3 bases removed from V and 3 bases from J, the gap between germline ends came to 8 bases. The CDR3 consists of 13 residues.

Regarding this clone: One end of the junction varies from germline; a read error may be responsible. The V and J genes are TRDV1 and TRDJ2; perhaps TRDD3 as D (6 bases). The CDR3 has 24 residues. Germline V gene lookup returns CDR1 TSWWSYY and CDR2 QGS. CDR3 nucleotide sequence: TGCGCTCTTGGGGAACCCCGTTATTCCCTGGGTTGGGATAGCGTCCTCGATTCGACAGCACAACTCTTCTTT. Translation gives CALGEPRYSLGWDSVLDSTAQLFF.

This clone turned up a few times. This rearrangement joins TRDV1 to TRDJ1; 10 nucleotides line up with TRDD3. Germline lookup yields CDR1 TSWWSYY and CDR2 QGS. Trimming took 1 base from V and 0 from J; bases not matched to a gene: 23. This CDR3 is built from 23 residues. DNA of the CDR3: TGTGCTCTTGGGGAACCTCACTACGGTCGGTACTGGGGGATCCCTCTGTACACCGATAAACTCATCTTT. Its translation: CALGEPHYGRYWGIPLYTDKLIF.

This clone was counted between two and nine times. An end of the junction does not agree with germline; a read error may underlie this. The chain carries TRDV2 and TRDJ1, with D possibly matching TRDD3 (6 bases). CDR3 size: 16 residues. Germline CDR1 is GEAIGNYY and CDR2 is EKD. The CDR3 nucleotides are TGTGCCTGTGACATCGGCTTTGGGGGTCACACCGGTAAACTCATCTTT. Amino acids: CACDIGFGGHTGKLIF.

In its sample, this clone was seen a few times. The CDR3: CALGEIYSLGIPKLIF. The CDR3 nucleotides read TGTGCTCTTGGGGAAATCTACTCATTGGGGATACCGAAACTCATCTTT. This sequence joins TRDV1 and TRDJ1, with 8 nucleotides matching TRDD3. CDR3 length: 16 residues. V lost 2 bases to trimming and J lost 8 bases; unmatched junction nucleotides: 13. Germline V gene lookup returns CDR1 TSWWSYY and CDR2 QGS.

This clone was seen only a few times. The chain carries TRDV1 and TRDJ1; no firm D call. Trimming pared 4 bases from V and 4 bases from J, leaving 16 bases between. The length of the CDR3 is 15 residues. Germline assignment: CDR1 TSWWSYY and CDR2 QGS. CDR3 protein: CALGAGTYSGDKLIF. The CDR3 nucleotides are TGTGCTCTTGGGGCAGGAACTTATTCTGGCGATAAACTCATCTTT.

Comments on this clone: The sample holds other DNA sequences that translate to the same CDR3. The chain recombines TRDV1 with TRDJ2; perhaps TRDD3 as D (5 bases). The CDR3 is 21 residues long. V was cut by 2 bases and J by 2 bases, with 27 bases left in between. Germline assignment: CDR1 TSWWSYY and CDR2 QGS. The CDR3 bases are TGTGCTCTTGGGGAAGTACTAGCCAATACTGGTCTGGAGGCCTTGACAGCACAACTCTTCTTT. Amino acids: CALGEVLANTGLEALTAQLFF.

With regard to this clone: This sequence may be a read error, since a much larger clone differs from it by one base. This rearrangement joins TRDV2 to TRDJ3; 8 nucleotides match TRDD3. Germline V gene sequence: CDR1 GEAIGNYY, CDR2 EKD. The CDR3 loop spans 19 amino acids. Here the CDR3 DNA reads TGTGCCTGTGACCCTACTGGGGGTCACAGCTCCTGGTACACCCGACAGATGTTTTTC. Protein sequence: CACDPTGGHSSWYTRQMFF.

The V gene is uncalled and the J gene is TRDJ1; the DNA was not used to check the table's D call, TRDD3. The CDR3 loop spans 19 amino acids. CDR3: CALGEAEPHGLGDTHKLIF. CDR3 nucleotides: TGTGCTCTTGGGGAAGCTGAACCGCACGGACTGGGGGATACTCATAAACTCATCTTT.

A few counts support this clone. This DNA's translation and the protein TCRdb lists, from a much larger clone, do not match at residue 12, likely due to a read error; the protein shown is translated from the DNA. The chain combines TRDV1 with TRDJ1, with 8 bases aligning to TRDD2. CDR3 length: 15 residues. Germline V gives CDR1 TSWWSYY, CDR2 QGS. The CDR3 protein is CALGYLPMETDRLIF. In DNA form, the CDR3 reads TGTGCTCTTGGGTACCTTCCTATGGAGACCGATAGACTCATCTTT.

This clone was seen only a few times. V is TRDV2 and J is TRDJ1; the D gene is possibly TRDD3 (6 bases). With 3 bases removed from V and 0 bases from J, the gap between germline ends came to 25 bases. The germline V gene encodes CDR1 GEAIGNYY and CDR2 EKD. CDR3 length: 19 amino acids. In nucleotides, the CDR3 is TGTGCCTGTGACCCCCTGAGAAGGTCTGGGGCCCTGTACACCGATAAACTCATCTTT. This translates into CACDPLRRSGALYTDKLIF.

This clone rates as medium-sized. The chain couples TRDV2 to TRDJ3; 13 nucleotides agree with TRDD3. With V trimmed by 2 bases and J by 1 base, 1 base remained unmatched. CDR1 and CDR2 (germline): GEAIGNYY, EKD. The CDR3 is 18 residues long. This CDR3 is CACDILGDTSWDTRQMFF. The CDR3 DNA reads as TGTGCCTGTGACATACTGGGGGATACGTCCTGGGACACCCGACAGATGTTTTTC.

The V and J genes are TRDV2 and TRDJ3, with a weak D call TRDD3 (5 bases). Germline V gives CDR1 GEAIGNYY, CDR2 EKD. V was shortened by 3 bases and J by 2 bases, with 10 bases between the two germline ends. There are 16 residues in the CDR3. The CDR3 DNA sequence: TGTGCCTGTGACCGGGCTGGGCCCTGGGACACCCGACAGATGTTTTTC. Translated, it gives CACDRAGPWDTRQMFF.